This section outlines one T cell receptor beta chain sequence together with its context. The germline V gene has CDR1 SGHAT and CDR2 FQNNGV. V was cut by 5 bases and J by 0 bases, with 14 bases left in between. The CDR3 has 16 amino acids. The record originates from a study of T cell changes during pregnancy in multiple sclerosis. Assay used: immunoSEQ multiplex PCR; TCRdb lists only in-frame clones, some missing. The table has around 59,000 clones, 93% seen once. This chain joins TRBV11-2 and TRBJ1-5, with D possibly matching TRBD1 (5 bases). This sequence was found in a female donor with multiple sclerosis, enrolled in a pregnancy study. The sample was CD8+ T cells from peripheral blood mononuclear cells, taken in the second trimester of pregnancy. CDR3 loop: CASSPQTDHSNQPQHF. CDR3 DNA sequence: TGTGCCAGCAGCCCACAGACAGACCATAGCAATCAGCCCCAGCATTTT. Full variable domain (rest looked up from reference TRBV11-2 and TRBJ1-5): EAGVAQSPRYKIIEKRQSVAFWCNPISGHATLYWYQQILGQGPKLLIQFQNNGVVDDSQLPKDRFSAERLKGVDSTLKIQPAKLEDSAVYLCASSPQTDHSNQPQHFGDGTRLSIL.